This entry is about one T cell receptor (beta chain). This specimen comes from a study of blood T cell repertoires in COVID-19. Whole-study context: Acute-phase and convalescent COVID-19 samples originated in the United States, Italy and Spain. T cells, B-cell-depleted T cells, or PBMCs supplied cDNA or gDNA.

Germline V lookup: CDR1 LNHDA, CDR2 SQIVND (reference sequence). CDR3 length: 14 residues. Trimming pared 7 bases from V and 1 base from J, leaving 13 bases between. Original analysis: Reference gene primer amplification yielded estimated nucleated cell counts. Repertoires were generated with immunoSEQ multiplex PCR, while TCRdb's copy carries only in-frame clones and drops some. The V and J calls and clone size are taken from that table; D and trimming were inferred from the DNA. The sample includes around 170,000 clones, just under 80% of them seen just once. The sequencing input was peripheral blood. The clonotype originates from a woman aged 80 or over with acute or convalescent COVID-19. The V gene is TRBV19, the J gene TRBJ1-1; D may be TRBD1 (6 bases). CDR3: CASTRDTRNTEAFF. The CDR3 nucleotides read TGTGCCAGTACTCGGGACACCAGGAACACTGAAGCTTTCTTT.